This T cell receptor (beta chain) was sequenced during a study of T cell changes during pregnancy in multiple sclerosis. TCRdb's table, derived via immunoSEQ multiplex PCR, lists solely in-frame clones and lacks some. The data show about 24,000 clones, over 80% seen once. Per the germline V gene, CDR1 is MNHNS and CDR2 is SASEGT. The CDR3 is made up of 14 amino acids. J gave up 2 bases and V 8 bases, and 7 bases lay outside the gene matches. This clone was detected a few times. The chain recombines TRBV6-1 with TRBJ2-5; 8 bases fit TRBD2. Sample: CD8+ T cells from peripheral blood mononuclear cells, taken in the first trimester of pregnancy. The receptor's source is a female donor in good health, enrolled as a control in a pregnancy study. The CDR3 nucleotides read TGTGCCAGCGGGAATGGCGGGGGGCAAGAGACCCAGTACTTC. Its protein is CASGNGGGQETQYF.